A single sample is the source of the 19 T cell receptor beta chains below, sequenced in a study of cytomegalovirus exposure and HLA in healthy donors. Libraries were prepared by immunoSEQ multiplex PCR; TCRdb keeps only in-frame clonotypes and omits some of them. The repertoire consists of 300,000 to 350,000 clones, with approximately 91% occurring once and the leading ten covering around 0.88%. Material: PBMCs. These TCRs come from a young man in good health and CMV-seronegative.

CDR3 in DNA: TGTGCCAGCAGCTTCTCGGTGCTGATGGGCTACACCTTC. Encoded protein: CASSFSVLMGYTF. V is TRBV5-6 and J is TRBJ1-2, with D uncertain. V was cut by 2 bases and J by 8 bases, with 13 bases left in between. Germline V gene sequence: CDR1 SGHDT, CDR2 YYEEEE. The CDR3 consists of 13 residues.

V is TRBV29-1 and J is TRBJ1-3; no firm D call. Germline CDR1 and CDR2: SQVTM and ANQGSEA. Trimming pared 5 bases from V and 1 base from J, leaving 12 bases between. The CDR3 contains 14 residues. The CDR3 is CSVSLRLSGNTIYF. In DNA form, the CDR3 reads TGCAGCGTTTCCCTCAGGCTGTCTGGAAACACCATATATTTT.

V is TRBV18 and J is TRBJ2-7; the D gene is possibly TRBD1 (5 bases). Germline loops: CDR1 KGHSH, CDR2 LQKENI. Trimming cost V 3 bases and J 6 bases, with 12 bases left between them. This CDR3 is built from 13 residues. The CDR3 spells CASSPDSVGEQYF. In DNA, the CDR3 is TGTGCCAGCTCACCCGACAGTGTGGGCGAGCAGTACTTC.

The gene calls are TRBV2 and TRBJ2-2; 8 positions agree with TRBD1. Germline CDR1 reads SNHLY; CDR2 reads FYNNEI. The CDR3 contains 12 residues. V trimming: 11 bases; J trimming: 5 bases; junction bases outside the gene matches: 4. The CDR3 bases are TGTGCCGGGAGACAGGGGACCGGGGAGCTGTTTTTT. Translated: CAGRQGTGELFF.

V usage is TRBV6-6 and J usage is TRBJ2-5, with unresolved D. Germline CDR1 is MNHNY and CDR2 is SVGAGI (reference sequence). Trimming cost V 2 bases and J 1 base, with 5 bases left between them. The CDR3 loop spans 13 amino acids. Here the CDR3 DNA reads TGTGCCAGCAGTTACAGCATCCAAGAGACCCAGTACTTC. Its protein product is CASSYSIQETQYF.

The chain joins TRBV10-1 to TRBJ2-1, with 9 bases matching TRBD1. The CDR3 is 17 residues long. CDR1 and CDR2 from the germline V gene are WNHNN and SYGVQD (reference sequence). V dropped 5 bases and J dropped 1; count of bases not matched to a gene: 9. CDR3 sequence reads: CASSPGQGMVSYNEQFF. The CDR3 bases are TGCGCCAGCAGTCCGGGACAGGGAATGGTGTCCTACAATGAGCAGTTCTTC.

V gene TRBV18 combines with J gene TRBJ1-1; TRBD1 agrees at 12 bases. The junction had 6 bases not matched to a gene; V was cut back by 6 bases and J by 1 base. In germline, CDR1 is KGHSH, CDR2 LQKENI. The CDR3 has 16 amino acids. This chain's CDR3 is CASSGDRGLWNTEAFF. CDR3 DNA: TGTGCCAGCTCGGGGGACAGGGGGCTCTGGAACACTGAAGCTTTCTTT. Combining the CDR3 with reference TRBV18 and TRBJ1-1 gives the whole variable domain NAGVMQNPRHLVRRRGQEARLRCSPMKGHSHVYWYRQLPEEGLKFMVYLQKENIIDESGMPKERFSAEFPKEGPSILRIQQVVRGDSAAYFCASSGDRGLWNTEAFFGQGTRLTVV.

The chain employs TRBV27 and TRBJ1-5; TRBD1 is a possible D gene (5 bases). V gave up 2 bases and J gave up 0 bases, with 14 bases separating them. This CDR3 spans 17 amino acids. CDR1 and CDR2 (germline): MNHEY, SMNVEV (reference sequence). CDR3 amino acids: CASSLGWAGISNQPQHF. The CDR3 DNA reads as TGTGCCAGCAGTTTAGGTTGGGCAGGGATTAGCAATCAGCCCCAGCATTTT.

The chain carries TRBV6-5 and TRBJ2-7; weak D call: TRBD1 (6 bases). The CDR3 is 15 residues long. Trimming removed 5 bases from V and 3 bases from J, with 17 bases in between. From germline, CDR1 is MNHEY and CDR2 SVGAGI. Here the CDR3 DNA reads TGTGCCAGCAGTCAAGTCAAGGGGGTAGGCTACGAGCAGTACTTC. The encoded protein is CASSQVKGVGYEQYF.

The chain is built from TRBV6-6 and TRBJ2-3; D uncertain. Germline lookup yields CDR1 MNHNY and CDR2 SVGAGI (reference sequence). CDR3 size: 11 residues. The V and J ends lost 2 bases and 5 bases respectively, with 2 bases between them. For the CDR3, the DNA is TGTGCCAGCAGTTACCGAGATACGCAGTATTTT. Residues: CASSYRDTQYF.

Regarding this clone: Other DNA sequences in this sample translate to the same CDR3. The chain links TRBV7-8 to TRBJ2-7, with 7 bases matching TRBD1. The CDR3 has 13 amino acids. In germline, CDR1 is SGHVS, CDR2 FQNEAQ. J gave up 3 bases and V 1 base, and 0 bases lay outside the gene matches. CDR3: CASSLGDSYEQYF. The CDR3 coding sequence is TGTGCCAGCAGCTTAGGGGACAGCTACGAGCAGTACTTC.

The chain has TRBV6-4 and TRBJ2-1; 9 nucleotides line up with TRBD1. V shed 3 bases, J shed 5 bases, and the junction held 2 bases outside the gene matches. The germline CDR1 and CDR2 sequences are MRHNA and SNTAGT. This CDR3 contains 14 residues. This CDR3 reads CASSEGTGNNEQFF. The CDR3, as DNA: TGTGCCAGCAGTGAAGGGACAGGGAACAATGAGCAGTTCTTC.

The V call is TRBV6-5, the J call TRBJ2-7; D possibly corresponds to TRBD1 (6 bases). The CDR3 is 14 residues long. The V gene's germline CDR1 is MNHEY and CDR2 SVGAGI. Trimming took 0 bases from V and 7 from J, leaving 13 bases between them. The CDR3 sequence: CASSYSQGLGEQYF. Here the CDR3 DNA reads TGTGCCAGCAGTTACTCTCAGGGGTTGGGGGAGCAGTACTTC.

The chain is built from TRBV6-4 and TRBJ2-5, with D tentatively TRBD1 (6 bases). Germline V gives CDR1 MRHNA, CDR2 SNTAGT. V was pared by 6 bases and J by 7 bases, with 18 bases between. The length of the CDR3 is 14 residues. This CDR3 reads CASRMTQGLVTQYF. The CDR3 DNA is TGTGCCAGCAGGATGACACAGGGTTTGGTGACCCAGTACTTC.

The chain links TRBV5-6 to TRBJ2-5; maybe TRBD1 (5 bases). Trimming took off 3 bases at V and 2 bases at J, with 17 bases between the two ends. CDR1 and CDR2 (germline): SGHDT, YYEEEE. The CDR3 sequence is 16 residues long. The CDR3, as DNA: TGTGCCAGCAGCTCACCTCGGCAGGGTCGACAAGAGACCCAGTACTTC. Encoded protein: CASSSPRQGRQETQYF.

The J gene is TRBJ2-2, the V gene TRBV7-2; 8 nucleotides align to TRBD1. V was clipped by 2 bases and J by 3 bases; unmatched bases: 2. Per germline, CDR1 SGHTA and CDR2 FQGNSA. This CDR3 contains 15 residues. CDR3 sequence: CASSLQGAYTGELFF. The CDR3 bases are TGTGCCAGCAGCTTACAGGGGGCCTACACCGGGGAGCTGTTTTTT.

The chain joins TRBV4-3 to TRBJ1-1; 11 bases match TRBD1. Losses at the gene ends were 4 bases for V and 4 bases for J; bases not matched to a gene: 5. This CDR3 has 15 amino acids. Germline lookup yields CDR1 LGHNA and CDR2 YSLEER. The CDR3 protein is CASSPYGTGGTEAFF. The CDR3 DNA reads TGCGCCAGCAGCCCATACGGGACAGGGGGCACTGAAGCTTTCTTT.

The gene calls are TRBV11-2 and TRBJ2-5, with TRBD2 identical over 8 bases. The CDR3 loop spans 16 amino acids. Germline assignment: CDR1 SGHAT and CDR2 FQNNGV. V shed 2 bases, J shed 1 base, and the junction held 6 bases outside the gene matches. In DNA form, the CDR3 reads TGTGCCAGCAGCTTACCAGGCGGGGGGCTCCAAGAGACCCAGTACTTC. It specifies CASSLPGGGLQETQYF.

The chain is built from TRBV11-2 and TRBJ2-7; D unresolved. Per germline, CDR1 SGHAT and CDR2 FQNNGV. The CDR3 contains 15 residues. V lost 0 bases and J 2 bases, leaving 11 bases between the germline ends. The CDR3 loop is CASSLEVGSPYEQYF. The CDR3 region has the DNA TGTGCCAGCAGCTTAGAGGTTGGCTCCCCCTACGAGCAGTACTTC.